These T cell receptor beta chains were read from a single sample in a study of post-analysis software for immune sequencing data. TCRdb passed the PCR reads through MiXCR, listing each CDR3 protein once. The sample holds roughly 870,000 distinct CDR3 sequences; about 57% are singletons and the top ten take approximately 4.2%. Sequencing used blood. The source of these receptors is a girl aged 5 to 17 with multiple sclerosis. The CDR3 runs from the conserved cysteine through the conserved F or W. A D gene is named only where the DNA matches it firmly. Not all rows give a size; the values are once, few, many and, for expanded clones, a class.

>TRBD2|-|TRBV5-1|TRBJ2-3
TGCGCCAGCACAGTAGCGGGAGATGGCACAGATACGCGGTATTTT
CASTVAGDGTDTRYF
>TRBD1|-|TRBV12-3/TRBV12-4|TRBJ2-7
TGTGCCAGCAGTTTAGAATTAGTTATGGTATCCCGGGACAGTTCCTACGAGCAGTACTTC
CASSLELVMVSRDSSYEQYF
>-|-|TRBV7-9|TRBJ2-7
TGTGCCAGCAGCCCACTAGACGGCGAGCAGTACTTC
CASSPLDGEQYF
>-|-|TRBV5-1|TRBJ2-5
TGCGCCAGCAGCTTGGCCTCGTATGCCCAAGAGACCCAGTACTTC
CASSLASYAQETQYF
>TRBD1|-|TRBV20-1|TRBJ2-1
TGCAGTGCTACGACAGGGGGCTCCTACAATGAGCAGTTCTTC
CSATTGGSYNEQFF
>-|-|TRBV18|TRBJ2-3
TGTGCCAGCTCACCAAACGGGGTATCTAAGACAGTCACAGATACGCAGTATTTT
CASSPNGVSKTVTDTQYF
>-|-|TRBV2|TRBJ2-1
TGTGCCAGCAGTGAAAATCCCGGGACAGCGGGAACGGACAATGAGCAGTTCTTC
CASSENPGTAGTDNEQFF
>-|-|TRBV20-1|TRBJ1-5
TGCAGTGCTAGAGGGGGGGGAGGACTCCATAGCAATCAGCCCCAGCATTTT
CSARGGGGLHSNQPQHF
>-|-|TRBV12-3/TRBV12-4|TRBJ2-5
TGTGCCAGCAGCTCTATACAGGGTTGGGGGGAGACCCAGTACTTC
CASSSIQGWGETQYF
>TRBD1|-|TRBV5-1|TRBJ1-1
TGCGCCAGCAGCGAGGGACAGCCTCCAGGGAGTGAAGCTTTCTTT
CASSEGQPPGSEAFF
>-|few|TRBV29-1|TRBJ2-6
TGCAGCGTTGCAGGCTGGGCCAACGTCCTGACTTTC
CSVAGWANVLTF
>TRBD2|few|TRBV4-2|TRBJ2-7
TGTGCCAGCAGCCAAGAGGGACTAGCTACCCACGAGCAGTACTTC
CASSQEGLATHEQYF
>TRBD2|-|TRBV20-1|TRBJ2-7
TGCAGTGCTAGAGATATGTACGGGCTAACTAGCGGGGGGGAGTCCTACAATGAGCAGTACTTC
CSARDMYGLTSGGESYNEQYF
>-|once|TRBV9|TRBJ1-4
TGTGCCAGCAGCGGAACAGGGAGGATTAATGAAAAACGGTTTTTT
CASSGTGRINEKRFF
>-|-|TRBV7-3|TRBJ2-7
TGTGCCAGCAGCTTATCGAGTCGGGGGTTTGGCGTACCCTACGAGCAGTACTTC
CASSLSSRGFGVPYEQYF
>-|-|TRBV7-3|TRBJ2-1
TGTGCCAGCAGCTTAACCCCCGGGGCGACCTACAATGAGCAGTTCTTC
CASSLTPGATYNEQFF
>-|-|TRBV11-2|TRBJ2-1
TGTGCCAGCAGCCCGGTCCAGGGGTCAGAGACCCAGTTCTTC
CASSPVQGSETQFF
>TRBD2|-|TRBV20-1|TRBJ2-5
TGCAGTCAGGCACTAGCGGGAGGGAGAGAGACCCAGTACTTC
CSQALAGGRETQYF
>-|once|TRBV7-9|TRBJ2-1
TGTGCCAGCAGTTTGAAGGGGGATGATGAGCAGTTCTTC
CASSLKGDDEQFF
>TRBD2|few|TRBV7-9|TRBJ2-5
TGTGCCAGCAGCCCCACCCGACTAGCGGGAGGGGAGACCCAGTACTTC
CASSPTRLAGGETQYF
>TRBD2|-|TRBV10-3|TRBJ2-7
TGTGCCATCAGTGAGTCGACTAGCGGGTTCTCCTACGAGCAGTACTTC
CAISESTSGFSYEQYF
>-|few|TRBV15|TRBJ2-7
TGTGCCACCAGCAGCCTCACGTGGGGGGCCTCCTACGAGCAGTACTTC
CATSSLTWGASYEQYF
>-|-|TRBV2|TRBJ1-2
TGTGCCAGCAGTGAAGAGGGGCGGAGCTACACCTTC
CASSEEGRSYTF
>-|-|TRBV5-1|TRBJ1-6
TGCGCCAGCAGCTTTACCGGGATCGTCGATTCACCCCTCCACTTT
CASSFTGIVDSPLHF
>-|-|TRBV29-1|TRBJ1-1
TGCAGCGTTTTAAGGACAACGAACACTGAAGCTTTCTTT
CSVLRTTNTEAFF
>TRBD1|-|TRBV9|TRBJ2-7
TGTGCCAGCAGCGTAGATCCCGCACCGGGACAGGGGGTCTACGAGCAGTACTTC
CASSVDPAPGQGVYEQYF
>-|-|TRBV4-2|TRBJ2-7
TGTGCCAGCAGCCAAGATATCCGGGACGAGCAGTACTTC
CASSQDIRDEQYF
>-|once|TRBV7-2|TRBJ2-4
TGTGCCAGCAGCTCGCGACAAAACATTCAGTACTTC
CASSSRQNIQYF
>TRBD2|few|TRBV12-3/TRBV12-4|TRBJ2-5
TGTGCCAGCAGTTTACAACTAGCGGGGAGGCAAGAGACCCAGTACTTC
CASSLQLAGRQETQYF
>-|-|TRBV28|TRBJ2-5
TGTGCCAGCAGCCTCCTCGGCCCACTCTTGCGAGAGACCCAGTACTTC
CASSLLGPLLRETQYF
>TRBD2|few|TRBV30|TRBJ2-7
TGTGCCTGGAGCACGGGACTAGCAGGGTACGAGCAGTACTTC
CAWSTGLAGYEQYF
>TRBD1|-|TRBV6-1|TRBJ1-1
TGTGCCAGCAGTGAAGACAGGGGGGACACTGAAGCTTTCTTT
CASSEDRGDTEAFF
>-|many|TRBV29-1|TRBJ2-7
TGCAGCGTTGGACAAGGAAACGAGCAGTACTTC
CSVGQGNEQYF
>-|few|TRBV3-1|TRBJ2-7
TGTGCCAGCAGCCAAGTTTCAGGGGTCGTCCACGAGCAGTACTTC
CASSQVSGVVHEQYF
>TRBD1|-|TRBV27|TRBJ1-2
TGTGCCAGCAGTTTATCGGGGGACAGGGTGGACTATGGCTACACCTTC
CASSLSGDRVDYGYTF
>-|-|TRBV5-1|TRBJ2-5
TGCGCCAGCAGCTTAGACGGGACCCAGTACTTC
CASSLDGTQYF
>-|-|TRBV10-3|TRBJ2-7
TGTGCCATCAGTGAAGTCAACAGTTTCCTCGAGCAGTACTTC
CAISEVNSFLEQYF
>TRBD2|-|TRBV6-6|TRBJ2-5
TGTGCCAGCAGTTACAGCCAGCGGGGGGGCCGTGTAGAGACCCAGTACTTC
CASSYSQRGGRVETQYF
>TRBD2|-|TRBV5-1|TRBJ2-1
TGCGCCAGCAGCATAGCGGGCTCCTACAATGAGCAGTTCTTC
CASSIAGSYNEQFF
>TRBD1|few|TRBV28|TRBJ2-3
TGTGCCAGCAGAACGACAGGGGTATCAGATACGCAGTATTTT
CASRTTGVSDTQYF
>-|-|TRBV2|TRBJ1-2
TGTGCCAGCAGTGAATCGGCAGATGGCTGCACCTTC
CASSESADGCTF
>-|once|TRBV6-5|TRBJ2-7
TGTGCCAGCGCAGCCCGATCGCTTCCCTACGAGCAGTACTTC
CASAARSLPYEQYF
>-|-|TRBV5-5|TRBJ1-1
TGTGCCAGCAGCCCATTTACAGGGCCCCTGAACACTGAAGCTTTCTTT
CASSPFTGPLNTEAFF
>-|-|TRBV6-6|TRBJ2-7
TGTGCCAGCAGTTACCTACGTACCTCCTACGAGCAGTACTTC
CASSYLRTSYEQYF
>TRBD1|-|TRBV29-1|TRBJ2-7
TGCAGCGTGGGACAGGTCGCCTACGAGCAGTACTTC
CSVGQVAYEQYF
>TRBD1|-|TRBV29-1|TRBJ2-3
TGCAGCGTGGGGACAGCTAGAGATACCCAGTATTTT
CSVGTARDTQYF
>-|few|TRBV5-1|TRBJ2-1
TGCGCCAGCAGCCAGGTTCAGGGCTCCTACAATGAGCAGTTCTTC
CASSQVQGSYNEQFF
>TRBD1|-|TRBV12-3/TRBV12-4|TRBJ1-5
TGTGCCAGCAGCTCTAGACGACAGGGGGGACATAGCAATCAGCCCCAGCATTTT
CASSSRRQGGHSNQPQHF
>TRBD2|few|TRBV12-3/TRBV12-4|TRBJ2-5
TGTGCCAGCGGCGGACTAGCGGAGGAGACCCAGTACTTC
CASGGLAEETQYF
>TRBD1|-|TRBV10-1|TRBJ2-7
TGCGCCAGCGGCTCGGGACAGGGCAGCTCCTACGAGCAGTACTTC
CASGSGQGSSYEQYF
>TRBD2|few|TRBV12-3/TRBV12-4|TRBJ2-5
TGTGCCAGCAGTTTCTCCTTTGGGGTAGCGGGCCCTTCCCAAGAGACCCAGTACTTC
CASSFSFGVAGPSQETQYF
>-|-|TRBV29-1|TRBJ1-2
TGCAGCGTTGAAGACCTCCGGGACGAAGATGGCTACACCTTC
CSVEDLRDEDGYTF
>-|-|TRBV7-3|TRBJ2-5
TGTGCCAGCAGCTTTGGTCCCTCCATAGAGACCCAGTACTTC
CASSFGPSIETQYF
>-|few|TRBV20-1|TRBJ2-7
TGCAGTGCAAGATCTTGGACGGTCAACTCCTACGAGCAGTACTTC
CSARSWTVNSYEQYF
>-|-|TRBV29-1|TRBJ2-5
TGCAGCGTTGACCTTCGGGGGCTTGGGACCCAGTACTTC
CSVDLRGLGTQYF
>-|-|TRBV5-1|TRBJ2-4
TGCGCCAGCAGCTTGGACTGGGTGGGGAGGAACATTCAGTACTTC
CASSLDWVGRNIQYF
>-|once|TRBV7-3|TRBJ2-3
TGTGCCAGCAGTACCGGACAAGGAGATACGCAGTATTTT
CASSTGQGDTQYF
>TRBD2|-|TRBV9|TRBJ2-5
TGTGCCAGCAGCGTAGTAGCGGGACAAGAAGAGACCCAGTACTTC
CASSVVAGQEETQYF
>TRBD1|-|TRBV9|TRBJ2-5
TGTGCCAGCAGCGATAATCCGGGACAGGGTAAAGAGACCCAGTACTTC
CASSDNPGQGKETQYF
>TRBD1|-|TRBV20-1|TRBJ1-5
TGCAGTGCTTTACCGGGACAGGGTAATATCGGATCACAGCCCCAGCATTTT
CSALPGQGNIGSQPQHF